The 9 T cell receptor beta chains in this list originate from one sample, sequenced in a study of T cells in tuberculosis. Sorting used thawed, overnight-rested PBMC stained with anti-CD3, a viability dye and GMM-loaded CD1B tetramer. The CD1B tetramers carried C32 glucose monomycolate purified from Rhodococcus equi. Generated by immunoSEQ multiplex PCR, the TCRdb table keeps only in-frame clones and is missing some. The table shows 54,000 or so clones, with 81% occurring only once. Source material: CD1b-GMM tetramer-negative cells sorted from PBMCs. The receptors shown here come from an adult woman with latent tuberculosis.

This sequence joins TRBV6-1 and TRBJ2-7; 8 nucleotides match TRBD1. Germline V gene data show CDR1 as MNHNS and CDR2 as SASEGT. CDR3 length: 17 residues. V was clipped by 0 bases and J by 5 bases; unmatched bases: 12. The CDR3 protein is CASSEAYGAGGKDEQYF. For the CDR3, the DNA is TGTGCCAGCAGTGAAGCGTATGGGGCAGGGGGCAAGGACGAGCAGTACTTC.

The V call is TRBV9, the J call TRBJ2-1; 7 bases line up with TRBD1. Germline CDR1 is SGDLS and CDR2 is YYNGEE. After removal of 6 bases from V and 7 bases from J, the junction contained 7 bases not matched to a gene. This CDR3 has 13 amino acids. The CDR3 region is CASTRQGRNEQFF. In nucleotides, the CDR3 is TGTGCCAGCACCCGACAGGGACGGAATGAGCAGTTCTTC.

The V call is TRBV7-2, the J call TRBJ2-1, with D perhaps matching TRBD1 (6 bases). Germline V lookup: CDR1 SGHTA, CDR2 FQGNSA. The V and J ends lost 5 bases and 1 base respectively, with 12 bases between them. The CDR3 extends over 15 amino acids. In nucleotides, the CDR3 is TGTGCCAGCAGCAGACAGGAACTTTCCTACAATGAGCAGTTCTTC. The encoded protein is CASSRQELSYNEQFF.

DNA of the CDR3: TGTGCCAGCAGTGTCGCCATCCAGGGTATGAGCAATCAGCCCCAGCATTTT. As protein: CASSVAIQGMSNQPQHF. This chain links TRBV2 with TRBJ1-5; D is possibly TRBD1 (5 bases). CDR3 length equals 17 residues. Germline assignment: CDR1 SNHLY and CDR2 FYNNEI. Between the trimmed V and J ends, which lost 4 bases and 1 base, there was a span of 17 bases.

This clone was seen a single time. The V call is TRBV28, the J call TRBJ2-1, with 8 nucleotides matching TRBD1. The CDR3 contains 16 residues. Germline V CDR1 and CDR2: MDHEN, SYDVKM. V trimming: 4 bases; J trimming: 3 bases; junction bases outside the gene matches: 8. The CDR3 loop is CASSYSGTGDYNEQFF. The CDR3 coding sequence is TGTGCCAGCAGTTACTCCGGGACAGGCGACTACAATGAGCAGTTCTTC.

This clone was detected once. The rearrangement uses TRBV4-3 and TRBJ2-2; 12 bases align to TRBD2. CDR1 and CDR2 from the germline V gene are LGHNA and YSLEER. V was clipped by 0 bases and J by 6 bases; unmatched bases: 5. This CDR3 comprises 17 residues. CDR3 residues: CASSQEGLAGGAGELFF. In DNA, the CDR3 is TGCGCCAGCAGCCAAGAGGGTCTAGCGGGGGGGGCCGGGGAGCTGTTTTTT.

The V and J genes are TRBV7-2 and TRBJ2-7; TRBD1 matches 8 bases. Germline V gene sequence: CDR1 SGHTA, CDR2 FQGNSA. The V and J ends lost 3 bases and 2 bases, in that order; junction bases with no gene match: 3. The CDR3 totals 14 residues. CDR3 in amino acids: CASSFGQGPYEQYF. As DNA, the CDR3 is TGTGCCAGCAGCTTCGGACAGGGTCCCTACGAGCAGTACTTC.

The rearrangement joins TRBV7-2 to TRBJ2-5; 8 nucleotides line up with TRBD1. The CDR3 spans 14 residues. The trim removed 5 bases at V and 2 bases at J, leaving 4 bases unmatched. Germline CDR1 is SGHTA and CDR2 is FQGNSA. The CDR3 is CASSRQGLQETQYF. The CDR3 DNA follows: TGTGCCAGCAGCCGACAGGGGTTACAAGAGACCCAGTACTTC.

This rearrangement joins TRBV6-6 to TRBJ2-5, with TRBD1 identical over 12 bases. Germline CDR1 MNHNY, CDR2 SVGAGI (reference sequence). Losses at the gene ends were 6 bases for V and 6 bases for J; bases not matched to a gene: 8. The CDR3 covers 15 residues. The CDR3 reads CASSPGTGGRKTQYF. In DNA form, the CDR3 reads TGTGCCAGCAGCCCCGGGACAGGGGGCAGGAAGACCCAGTACTTC.